This TCR beta chain stems from a study of blood T cell repertoires in COVID-19. Repertoires were generated with immunoSEQ multiplex PCR, while TCRdb's copy carries only in-frame clones and drops some. The table records around 56,000 clones, 91% of them present only once. V trimming: 6 bases; J trimming: 3 bases; junction bases outside the gene matches: 3. There are 13 residues in the CDR3. The V gene's germline CDR1 is ENHRY and CDR2 SYGVKD. The sequencing input was peripheral blood. V gene TRBV10-3 combines with J gene TRBJ1-2; 8 bases are shared with TRBD1. This clonotype was sampled from an older woman with active or convalescent COVID-19. The CDR3: CAIRQGADYGYTF. DNA for the CDR3: TGTGCCATCAGGCAGGGGGCGGACTATGGCTACACCTTC.